The sequence of this T cell receptor (beta chain) was determined in a study of T cells in Graves' hyperthyroidism and ophthalmopathy. Regarding the study as a whole: Ophthalmopathy and stable hyperthyroidism were separated by a 13 V-J model. Among clonotypes expanded in thyroid above 0.001, most were also found in blood.

Per the germline V gene, CDR1 is ENHRY and CDR2 is SYGVKD. Trimming cost V 4 bases and J 1 base, with 7 bases left between them. CDR3 length equals 13 residues. From approximately 9.3 ml of fresh peripheral blood, PBMCs were isolated. There were TCR beta CDR3 regions amplified from RNA transcripts. TCR CDR3 regions were first amplified by RT-PCR with HTBI primers. TCRdb re-called the multiplex PCR reads with MiXCR, one entry per CDR3 protein. Of about 290,000 distinct CDR3 sequences listed, roughly 15% are singletons. This clonotype was recorded many times. No antigen is known for it. This receptor was identified in a woman in her 40s with Graves' hyperthyroidism. This rearrangement joins TRBV10-3 to TRBJ1-1, with D unresolved. The sequenced sample was blood. The CDR3 nucleotides read TGTGCCATCAGTGCCGGACCGAACACTGAAGCTTTCTTT. It is translated as CAISAGPNTEAFF.